This T cell receptor beta chain was retrieved from a study of PD-1 blockade in classical Hodgkin lymphoma. General observations from the study: Reported baseline diversity: healthy donors highest, relapsed/refractory patients lowest. A significant rise in TCR diversity by C4D1 was seen for CD4+ but not CD8+ cells. Later analyses included only patients treated at least 1 year post-ASCT.

CDR3 size: 17 residues. With 3 bases removed from V and 5 bases from J, the gap between germline ends came to 23 bases. Looked up from germline, CDR1 is SGHRS and CDR2 is YFSETQ. As to this clone: Its antigen is still unknown.

With no exception, relapse followed autologous stem cell transplantation in all patients, and brentuximab vedotin exposure varied. This table comes from immunoSEQ multiplex PCR, and its TCRdb copy is limited to in-frame clones, with some not included. Among roughly 20,000 clones listed, 73% were seen once. Sample: peripheral blood mononuclear cells (PBMCs), taken before the second cycle of nivolumab. The chain combines TRBV5-1 with TRBJ1-1, with D maybe TRBD1 (5 bases). This receptor was identified in a human donor with classical Hodgkin lymphoma. The chain's CDR3 is CASSSKKTGGGTTEAFF. CDR3 in DNA: TGCGCCAGCAGCTCCAAGAAAACAGGCGGAGGGACTACTGAAGCTTTCTTT.